This TCR beta chain was sequenced during a study of regulatory T cells in long-lasting Graves disease. This clonotype was picked up many times. HTBI primers from iRepertoire and Arm-PCR of CDR3 regions yielded the TCR beta libraries. From the multiplex PCR reads, TCRdb called clonotypes with MiXCR, one entry per CDR3 protein. This table has over 350,000 distinct CDR3 sequences, 14% to 15% appearing once. The time point was: newly diagnosed GD, antithyroid drugs for less than 3 months. Isolated PBMC RNA provided the starting material for the TCR library. The data were also submitted as part of a second study, on T cells in Graves' hyperthyroidism and ophthalmopathy. As that study records: Ophthalmopathy and stable hyperthyroidism were separated by a 13 V-J model.

The TCR sequence derives from a middle-aged woman with Graves disease. Sequences were derived from peripheral blood mononuclear cells (PBMCs), sampled at new diagnosis, from a patient treated with antithyroid drugs.

The CDR3 is CASSETGYLSTDTQYF. The CDR3 DNA is TGTGCCAGCAGCGAAACAGGGTACCTTAGCACAGATACGCAGTATTTT. The chain links TRBV7-2 to TRBJ2-3; TRBD1 is a possible D gene (6 bases). The CDR3 has 16 residues. The V and J ends lost 5 bases and 0 bases respectively, with 15 bases between them. CDR1 SGHTA and CDR2 FQGNSA come from the germline V gene.